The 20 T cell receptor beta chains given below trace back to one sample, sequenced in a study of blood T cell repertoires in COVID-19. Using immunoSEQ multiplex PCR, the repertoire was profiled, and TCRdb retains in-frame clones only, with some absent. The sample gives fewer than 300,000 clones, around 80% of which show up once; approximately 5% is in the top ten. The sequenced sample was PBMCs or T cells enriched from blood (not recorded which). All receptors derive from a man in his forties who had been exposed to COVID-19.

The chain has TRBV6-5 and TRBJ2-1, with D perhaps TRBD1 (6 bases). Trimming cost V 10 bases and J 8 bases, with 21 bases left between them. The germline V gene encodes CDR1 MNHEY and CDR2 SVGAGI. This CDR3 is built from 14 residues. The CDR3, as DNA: TGTGCCATCCAACGACAGGAAAGGGCCCATGAGCAGTTCTTC. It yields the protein CAIQRQERAHEQFF.

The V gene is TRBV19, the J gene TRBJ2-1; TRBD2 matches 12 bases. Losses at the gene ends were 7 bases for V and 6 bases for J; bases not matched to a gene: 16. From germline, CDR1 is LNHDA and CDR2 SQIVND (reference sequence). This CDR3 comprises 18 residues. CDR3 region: CASTPTGLAGGPSNEQFF. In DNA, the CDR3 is TGTGCCAGTACCCCAACTGGGCTAGCGGGAGGGCCGTCCAATGAGCAGTTCTTC.

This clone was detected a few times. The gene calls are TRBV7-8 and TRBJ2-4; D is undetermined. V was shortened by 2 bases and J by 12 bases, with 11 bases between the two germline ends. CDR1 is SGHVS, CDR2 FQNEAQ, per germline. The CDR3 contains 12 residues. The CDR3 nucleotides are TGTGCCAGCAGCTTAACGGTGTCCCATCAGTACTTC. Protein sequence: CASSLTVSHQYF.

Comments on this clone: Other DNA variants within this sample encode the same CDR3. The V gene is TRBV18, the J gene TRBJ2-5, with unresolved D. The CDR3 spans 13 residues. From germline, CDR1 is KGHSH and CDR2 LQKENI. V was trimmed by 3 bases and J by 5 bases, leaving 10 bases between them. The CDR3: CASSPGAVETQYF. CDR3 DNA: TGTGCCAGCTCACCGGGCGCTGTGGAGACCCAGTACTTC.

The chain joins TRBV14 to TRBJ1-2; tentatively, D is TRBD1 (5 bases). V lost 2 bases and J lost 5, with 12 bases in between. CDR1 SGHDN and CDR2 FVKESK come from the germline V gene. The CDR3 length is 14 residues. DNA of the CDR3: TGTGCCAGCAGCCAAAGAACCCGGGGGTATGGCTACACCTTC. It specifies CASSQRTRGYGYTF. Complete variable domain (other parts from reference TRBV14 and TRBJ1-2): EAGVTQFPSHSVIEKGQTVTLRCDPISGHDNLYWYRRVMGKEIKFLLHFVKESKQDESGMPNNRFLAERTGGTYSTLKVQPAELEDSGVYFCASSQRTRGYGYTFGSGTRLTVV.

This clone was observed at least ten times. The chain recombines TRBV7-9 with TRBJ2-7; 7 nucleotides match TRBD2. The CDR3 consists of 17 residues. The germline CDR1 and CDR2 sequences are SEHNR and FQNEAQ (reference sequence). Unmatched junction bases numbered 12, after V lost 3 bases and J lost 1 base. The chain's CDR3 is CASSFKAEAAGSYEQYF. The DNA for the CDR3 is TGTGCCAGCAGCTTCAAGGCGGAGGCAGCGGGGTCCTACGAGCAGTACTTC.

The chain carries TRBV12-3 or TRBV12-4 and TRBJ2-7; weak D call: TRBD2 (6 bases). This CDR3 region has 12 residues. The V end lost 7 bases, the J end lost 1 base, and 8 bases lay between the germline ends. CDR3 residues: CASNGGSYEQYF. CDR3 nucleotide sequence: TGTGCCAGCAACGGGGGTTCCTACGAGCAGTACTTC.

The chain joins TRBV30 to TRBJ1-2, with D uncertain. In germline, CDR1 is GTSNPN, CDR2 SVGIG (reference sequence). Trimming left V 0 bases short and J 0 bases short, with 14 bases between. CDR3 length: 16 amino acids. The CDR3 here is CAWSVRRGPSNYGYTF. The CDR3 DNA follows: TGTGCCTGGAGTGTACGTCGGGGTCCTTCTAACTATGGCTACACCTTC. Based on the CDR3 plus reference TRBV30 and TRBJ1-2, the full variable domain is SQTIHQWPATLVQPVGSPLSLECTVEGTSNPNLYWYRQAAGRGLQLLFYSVGIGQISSEVPQNLSASRPQDRQFILSSKKLLLSDSGFYLCAWSVRRGPSNYGYTFGSGTRLTVV.

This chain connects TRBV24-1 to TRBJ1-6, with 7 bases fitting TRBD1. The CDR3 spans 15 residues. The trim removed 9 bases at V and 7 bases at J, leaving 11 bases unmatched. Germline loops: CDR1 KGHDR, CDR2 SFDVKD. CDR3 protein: CATEEDGQENSPLHF. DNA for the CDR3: TGTGCCACCGAAGAAGACGGACAGGAGAATTCACCCCTCCACTTT.

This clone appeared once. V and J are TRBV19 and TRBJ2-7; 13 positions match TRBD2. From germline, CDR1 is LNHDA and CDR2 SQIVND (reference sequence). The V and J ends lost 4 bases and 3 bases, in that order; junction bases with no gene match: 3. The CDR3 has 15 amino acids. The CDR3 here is CASSRTSGSNYEQYF. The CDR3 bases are TGTGCCAGTAGTAGGACTAGCGGGAGTAACTACGAGCAGTACTTC.

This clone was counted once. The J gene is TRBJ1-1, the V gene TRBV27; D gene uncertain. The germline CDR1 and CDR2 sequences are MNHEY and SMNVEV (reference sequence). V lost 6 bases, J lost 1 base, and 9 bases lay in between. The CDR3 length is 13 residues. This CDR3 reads CASSERENTEAFF. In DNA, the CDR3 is TGTGCCAGCAGCGAGAGGGAGAACACTGAAGCTTTCTTT.

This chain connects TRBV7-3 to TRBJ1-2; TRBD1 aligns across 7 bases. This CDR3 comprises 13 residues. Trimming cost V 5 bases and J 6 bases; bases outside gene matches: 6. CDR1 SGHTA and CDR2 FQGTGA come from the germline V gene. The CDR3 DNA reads TGTGCCAGCAGCCAAGGGACAGAGAATGGCTACACCTTC. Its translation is CASSQGTENGYTF.

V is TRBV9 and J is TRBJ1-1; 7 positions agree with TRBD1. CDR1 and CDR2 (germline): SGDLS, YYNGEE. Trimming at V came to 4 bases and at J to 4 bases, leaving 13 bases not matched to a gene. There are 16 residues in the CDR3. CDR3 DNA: TGTGCCAGCAGCCCCCGCGGAACAGGGGTGGGCACTGAAGCTTTCTTT. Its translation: CASSPRGTGVGTEAFF.

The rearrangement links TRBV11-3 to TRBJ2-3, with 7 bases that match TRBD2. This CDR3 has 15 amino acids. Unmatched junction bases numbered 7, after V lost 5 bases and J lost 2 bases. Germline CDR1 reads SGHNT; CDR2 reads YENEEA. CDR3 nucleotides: TGTGCCAGCAGCCCGTATAGCGGGTCCACAGATACGCAGTATTTT. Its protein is CASSPYSGSTDTQYF.

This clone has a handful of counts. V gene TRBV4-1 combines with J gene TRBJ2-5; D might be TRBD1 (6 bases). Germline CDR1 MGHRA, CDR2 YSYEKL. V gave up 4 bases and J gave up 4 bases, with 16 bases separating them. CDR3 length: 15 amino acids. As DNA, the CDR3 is TGCGCCAGCAGCCCCGCTACCGGGACAATAGAGACCCAGTACTTC. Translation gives CASSPATGTIETQYF.

The CDR3 DNA reads as TGTGCCAGCAGCCAAGGGAGGGCTCCCCTTTACTTGGAGCAGTACTTC. It encodes CASSQGRAPLYLEQYF. The chain joins TRBV3-1 (or the pseudogene TRBV3-2) to TRBJ2-7; D perhaps matches TRBD2 (6 bases). From germline, CDR1 is LGHDT and CDR2 YNNKEL (reference sequence). V was trimmed by 1 base and J by 7 bases, leaving 20 bases between them. The CDR3 runs to 16 residues.

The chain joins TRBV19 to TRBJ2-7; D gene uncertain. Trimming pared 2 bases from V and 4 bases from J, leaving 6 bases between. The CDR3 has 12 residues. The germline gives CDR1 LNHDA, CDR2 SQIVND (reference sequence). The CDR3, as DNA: TGTGCCAGTAGTATACCCGGGTACGAGCAGTACTTC. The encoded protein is CASSIPGYEQYF.

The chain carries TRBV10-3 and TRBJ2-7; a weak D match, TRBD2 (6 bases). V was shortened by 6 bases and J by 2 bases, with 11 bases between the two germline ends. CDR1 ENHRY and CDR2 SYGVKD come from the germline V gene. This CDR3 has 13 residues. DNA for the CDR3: TGTGCCATCAGGCGGGACCGCACCTACGAGCAGTACTTC. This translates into CAIRRDRTYEQYF.

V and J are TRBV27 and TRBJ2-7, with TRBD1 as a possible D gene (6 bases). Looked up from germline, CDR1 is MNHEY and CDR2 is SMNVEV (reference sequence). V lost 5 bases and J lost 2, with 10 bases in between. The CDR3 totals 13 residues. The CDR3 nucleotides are TGTGCCAGCAGTCCTCAGGGGACCTACGAGCAGTACTTC. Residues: CASSPQGTYEQYF.

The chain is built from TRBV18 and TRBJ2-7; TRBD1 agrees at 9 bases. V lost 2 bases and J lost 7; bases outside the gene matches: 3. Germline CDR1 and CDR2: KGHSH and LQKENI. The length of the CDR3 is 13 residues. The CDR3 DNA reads TGTGCCAGCTCACCAGGGACAGGGTGGGAGCAGTACTTC. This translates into CASSPGTGWEQYF.